These 27 T cell receptor beta chains share one sample of origin, sequenced in a study of human T cells and chemical hapten exposure. Via MiXCR, TCRdb re-called the RACE reads, giving one row per CDR3 protein. The repertoire has more than 55,000 distinct CDR3 sequences, 8% to 10% of them found once; the top ten carry roughly 9.1%. As for time point: pre-sensitization, week 0. As to treatment: therapeutic diphenylcyclopropenone sensitization with weekly scalp DPC. Here the sequenced sample was whole blood, taken in connection with sensitization to the hapten diphenylcyclopropenone (DPC). The receptors were sampled from a middle-aged man with alopecia areata. Some clones in this sample may be carry-over from other donors' samples.

The chain carries TRBV9 and TRBJ1-1; weak D call: TRBD1 (6 bases). CDR1 is SGDLS and CDR2 is YYNGEE in the germline V gene. The CDR3 runs 16 residues. V lost 2 bases and J lost 0, with 14 bases in between. CDR3 region: CASSVGQGKLNTEAFF. The CDR3 DNA reads TGTGCCAGCAGCGTCGGGCAGGGGAAATTGAACACTGAAGCTTTCTTT.

This clonotype appeared a few times. The V call is TRBV7-9, the J call TRBJ2-2; no clear D gene. With 3 bases removed from V and 7 bases from J, the gap between germline ends came to 6 bases. The CDR3 has 12 residues. Germline CDR1 is SEHNR and CDR2 is FQNEAQ (reference sequence). The CDR3 region is CASSLGYGELFF. CDR3 DNA sequence: TGTGCCAGCAGCTTGGGTTACGGGGAGCTGTTTTTT. The full variable domain, in which reference TRBV7-9 and TRBJ2-2 provide the parts outside the CDR3, is DTGVSQNPRHKITKRGQNVTFRCDPISEHNRLYWYRQTLGQGPEFLTYFQNEAQLEKSRLLSDRFSAERPKGSFSTLEIQRTEQGDSAMYLCASSLGYGELFFGEGSRLTVL.

The chain links TRBV15 to TRBJ1-2; D not resolved. This CDR3 comprises 13 residues. V shed 0 bases and J shed 8 bases, with 10 bases lying between them. Germline loops: CDR1 LNHNV, CDR2 YYDKDF (reference sequence). CDR3 sequence reads: CATSRDDPAGYTF. The CDR3 DNA is TGTGCCACCAGCAGAGATGACCCTGCCGGCTACACCTTC.

This clonotype was picked up a small number of times. V gene TRBV7-2 combines with J gene TRBJ2-7; D gene uncertain. V lost 5 bases to trimming and J lost 4 bases, with 12 bases between them. The CDR3 is 13 amino acids. Germline V gives CDR1 SGHTA, CDR2 FQGNSA. The chain's CDR3 is CASSQYLGYEQYF. CDR3 DNA: TGTGCCAGCAGCCAATACCTTGGATACGAGCAGTACTTC. Using reference TRBV7-2 and TRBJ2-7 for the parts outside the CDR3, the full variable domain is GAGVSQSPSNKVTEKGKDVELRCDPISGHTALYWYRQSLGQGLEFLIYFQGNSAPDKSGLPSDRFSAERTGGSVSTLTIQRTQQEDSAVYLCASSQYLGYEQYFGPGTRLTVT.

This clonotype was seen at least ten times. The chain has TRBV20-1 and TRBJ2-7; 9 nucleotides agree with TRBD2. The CDR3 runs 15 residues. V was clipped by 5 bases and J by 4 bases; unmatched bases: 12. The V gene's germline CDR1 is DFQATT and CDR2 SNEGSKA (reference sequence). The CDR3 region is CSAGPRGREGYEQYF. The CDR3 bases are TGCAGTGCTGGCCCACGGGGGCGGGAGGGTTACGAGCAGTACTTC.

The J gene is TRBJ2-7, the V gene TRBV2, with TRBD2 matching 13 bases. The CDR3 contains 14 residues. Germline V gene sequence: CDR1 SNHLY, CDR2 FYNNEI. The junction had 4 bases not matched to a gene; V was cut back by 4 bases and J by 7 bases. The CDR3 DNA reads as TGTGCCAGCAGTGGACTAGCGGGAGGATTTGAGCAGTACTTC. It specifies CASSGLAGGFEQYF.

Many counts were recorded for this clonotype. The genes are TRBV29-1 and TRBJ1-3; unclear D gene. V gave up 7 bases and J gave up 2 bases, with 6 bases separating them. Germline CDR1 reads SQVTM; CDR2 reads ANQGSEA. This CDR3 has 11 amino acids. Here the CDR3 DNA reads TGCAGCGCTGGAACTGGAAACACCATATATTTT. Amino acid sequence: CSAGTGNTIYF.

This clonotype was counted at least ten times. The rearrangement uses TRBV7-9 and TRBJ2-7; 11 bases agree with TRBD2. Trimming at V came to 6 bases and at J to 0 bases, leaving 16 bases not matched to a gene. Germline V gives CDR1 SEHNR, CDR2 FQNEAQ (reference sequence). The CDR3 sequence is 19 residues long. The CDR3 loop is CASRGTGTSGSEASYEQYF. In DNA, the CDR3 is TGTGCCAGCAGGGGAACCGGTACTAGCGGGAGTGAAGCCTCCTACGAGCAGTACTTC. Drawing the rest from reference TRBV7-9 and TRBJ2-7, the complete variable domain is DTGVSQNPRHKITKRGQNVTFRCDPISEHNRLYWYRQTLGQGPEFLTYFQNEAQLEKSRLLSDRFSAERPKGSFSTLEIQRTEQGDSAMYLCASRGTGTSGSEASYEQYFGPGTRLTVT.

The chain links TRBV27 to TRBJ2-1, with 16 bases that match TRBD2. V dropped 5 bases and J dropped 4; count of bases not matched to a gene: 8. Germline CDR1 reads MNHEY; CDR2 reads SMNVEV (reference sequence). There are 18 residues in the CDR3. CDR3: CASSPPGLAGGKYNEQFF. Written as DNA, the CDR3 is TGTGCCAGCAGTCCTCCGGGACTAGCGGGAGGGAAGTACAATGAGCAGTTCTTC.

This clonotype was picked up many times. The rearrangement uses TRBV28 and TRBJ2-1, with 9 positions matching TRBD2. Trimming cost V 1 base and J 4 bases; bases outside gene matches: 8. CDR3 size: 17 residues. Looked up from germline, CDR1 is MDHEN and CDR2 is SYDVKM. The CDR3 loop is CASSLYLAGELYNEQFF. CDR3 DNA: TGTGCCAGCAGTTTATACTTAGCGGGGGAGCTATACAATGAGCAGTTCTTC.

The V call is TRBV27, the J call TRBJ1-2; D is uncertain. Deletions cut 6 bases from V and 2 bases from J, with 10 bases between. Germline V gene data show CDR1 as MNHEY and CDR2 as SMNVEV (reference sequence). CDR3 length: 13 amino acids. The CDR3 DNA follows: TGTGCCAGCAGGGCGACACTGAACTATGGCTACACCTTC. Residues: CASRATLNYGYTF.

The chain links TRBV28 to TRBJ1-5; D remains unclear. The germline CDR1 and CDR2 sequences are MDHEN and SYDVKM. The CDR3 has 11 residues. V shed 6 bases and J shed 9 bases, with 9 bases lying between them. The chain's CDR3 is CASSSEAPQHF. The CDR3 DNA reads as TGTGCCAGCAGCTCAGAGGCGCCCCAGCATTTT. The variable domain in full, completed from reference TRBV28 and TRBJ1-5, reads DVKVTQSSRYLVKRTGEKVFLECVQDMDHENMFWYRQDPGLGLRLIYFSYDVKMKEKGDIPEGYSVSREKKERFSLILESASTNQTSMYLCASSSEAPQHFGDGTRLSIL.

This clonotype came up many times. The gene calls are TRBV5-4 and TRBJ2-2; 13 nucleotides line up with TRBD2. The CDR3 totals 18 residues. Germline V CDR1 and CDR2: SGHNT, YYREEE (reference sequence). Trimming at V came to 5 bases and at J to 2 bases, leaving 9 bases not matched to a gene. The CDR3 sequence: CASRPGTSGMLNTGELFF. The CDR3 region has the DNA TGTGCCAGCAGACCCGGGACTAGCGGGATGCTCAACACCGGGGAGCTGTTTTTT.

The rearrangement links TRBV6-2 or TRBV6-3 to TRBJ2-7; the D is unclear. V was trimmed by 7 bases and J by 4 bases, leaving 14 bases between them. CDR1 MNHEY and CDR2 SVGEGT come from the germline V gene. CDR3 size: 13 residues. CDR3 region: CASTQLGAYEQYF. DNA for the CDR3: TGTGCCAGCACACAACTCGGAGCTTACGAGCAGTACTTC.

This clonotype was recorded at least ten times. The chain combines TRBV20-1 with TRBJ2-7; 11 bases align to TRBD2. The CDR3 loop spans 14 amino acids. Germline CDR1 and CDR2: DFQATT and SNEGSKA (reference sequence). The trim removed 6 bases at V and 5 bases at J, leaving 9 bases unmatched. This chain's CDR3 is CSARLAGGGDEQYF. The CDR3 DNA follows: TGCAGTGCGCGTCTAGCGGGAGGAGGCGACGAGCAGTACTTC.

This clonotype was observed many times. The chain employs TRBV28 and TRBJ2-2, with 7 bases matching TRBD2. With V trimmed by 5 bases and J by 6 bases, 0 bases remained unmatched. The CDR3 has 12 amino acids. Germline V gives CDR1 MDHEN, CDR2 SYDVKM. The chain's CDR3 is CASSGLAGELFF. The CDR3 DNA sequence: TGTGCCAGCAGTGGACTAGCCGGGGAGCTGTTTTTT.

In its sample, this clonotype was seen a few times. The chain is built from TRBV6-6 and TRBJ2-1; 10 bases align to TRBD1. CDR1 is MNHNY, CDR2 SVGAGI, per germline (reference sequence). This CDR3 has 14 residues. V lost 8 bases, J lost 4 bases, and 5 bases stayed unmatched. Here the CDR3 reads CASSRGQGYNEQFF. Here the CDR3 DNA reads TGTGCCAGCTCGAGGGGACAGGGGTACAATGAGCAGTTCTTC.

Many counts were recorded for this clonotype. The chain combines TRBV12-3 or TRBV12-4 with TRBJ1-1, with D hard to call. The CDR3 has 15 residues. V gave up 4 bases and J gave up 0 bases, with 12 bases separating them. The CDR3 spells CASSSNSGLNTEAFF. The CDR3 nucleotides read TGTGCCAGCAGTTCTAATTCAGGCCTGAACACTGAAGCTTTCTTT.

This clonotype was detected a few times. The chain has TRBV4-3 and TRBJ1-2; D gene ambiguous. This CDR3 spans 15 amino acids. Trimming took 4 bases from V and 2 from J, leaving 14 bases between them. CDR1 is LGHNA and CDR2 is YSLEER in the germline V gene. The DNA of the CDR3 is TGCGCCAGCAGCCGATCCTTATGGGAGAACTATGGCTACACCTTC. Residues: CASSRSLWENYGYTF.

The genes are TRBV12-3 or TRBV12-4 and TRBJ2-3; D unresolved. Between the trimmed V and J ends, which lost 2 bases and 4 bases, there was a span of 7 bases. The CDR3 loop spans 13 amino acids. CDR3 DNA: TGTGCCAGCAGTTTATTTCGTTCAGATACGCAGTATTTT. Translating it yields CASSLFRSDTQYF.

In its sample, this clonotype was seen many times. The chain combines TRBV5-1 with TRBJ2-1; TRBD2 agrees at 13 bases. Per the germline V gene, CDR1 is SGHRS and CDR2 is YFSETQ. CDR3 size: 17 residues. The trim removed 2 bases at V and 3 bases at J, leaving 5 bases unmatched. CDR3 nucleotides: TGCGCCAGCAGCTTTATTGGGACTAGCGGGGTCTACAATGAGCAGTTCTTC. Its protein product is CASSFIGTSGVYNEQFF. Using reference TRBV5-1 and TRBJ2-1 for the parts outside the CDR3, the full variable domain is KAGVTQTPRYLIKTRGQQVTLSCSPISGHRSVSWYQQTPGQGLQFLFEYFSETQRNKGNFPGRFSGRQFSNSRSEMNVSTLELGDSALYLCASSFIGTSGVYNEQFFGPGTRLTVL.

V gene TRBV28 combines with J gene TRBJ2-7; D gene ambiguous. Trimming left V 5 bases short and J 5 bases short, with 13 bases between. Germline CDR1 and CDR2: MDHEN and SYDVKM. The CDR3 is 13 residues long. This chain's CDR3 is CASSPPASHEQYF. The CDR3 bases are TGTGCCAGCAGTCCCCCCGCTTCCCACGAGCAGTACTTC.

This rearrangement joins TRBV11-1 to TRBJ2-2, with D perhaps TRBD1 or TRBD2 (5 bases each). This CDR3 has 16 residues. Germline-derived CDR1 and CDR2 are SGHAT and FQDESV (reference sequence). V lost 5 bases and J 0 bases, leaving 13 bases between the germline ends. CDR3 DNA sequence: TGTGCCAGCAGCCACGGCCAGGGACCGAACACCGGGGAGCTGTTTTTT. Its protein product is CASSHGQGPNTGELFF.

There are many counts of this clonotype. The chain combines TRBV7-3 with TRBJ2-3, with 15 nucleotides matching TRBD2. The length of the CDR3 is 19 residues. The junction had 7 bases not matched to a gene; V was cut back by 1 base and J by 2 bases. Per germline, CDR1 SGHTA and CDR2 FQGTGA. CDR3 sequence (DNA): TGTGCCAGCAGCTTAATGGGGACTAGCGGGAGGAGGGTCACAGATACGCAGTATTTT. It yields the protein CASSLMGTSGRRVTDTQYF. The whole variable domain, remainder taken from reference TRBV7-3 and TRBJ2-3, is GAGVSQTPSNKVTEKGKYVELRCDPISGHTALYWYRQSLGQGPEFLIYFQGTGAADDSGLPNDRFFAVRPEGSVSTLKIQRTERGDSAVYLCASSLMGTSGRRVTDTQYFGPGTRLTVL.

This clonotype was seen many times. The gene calls are TRBV5-1 and TRBJ2-1, with 7 nucleotides matching TRBD2. V was pared by 0 bases and J by 7 bases, with 7 bases of the junction left unmatched. CDR3 length: 15 amino acids. Germline CDR1 SGHRS, CDR2 YFSETQ. The CDR3 protein is CASSLAAGEPNEQFF. CDR3 bases: TGCGCCAGCAGCTTGGCCGCGGGAGAACCAAATGAGCAGTTCTTC.

This clonotype was counted a few times. The chain joins TRBV18 to TRBJ2-7; unclear D gene. The V and J ends lost 2 bases and 2 bases respectively, with 10 bases between them. In germline, CDR1 is KGHSH, CDR2 LQKENI. The CDR3 consists of 14 residues. This CDR3 reads CASSPLTSPYEQYF. The DNA for the CDR3 is TGTGCCAGCTCACCATTGACTTCTCCCTACGAGCAGTACTTC.

This clonotype came up many times. The J gene is TRBJ2-1, the V gene TRBV18; D is undetermined. V was cut by 3 bases and J by 4 bases, with 10 bases left in between. In germline, CDR1 is KGHSH, CDR2 LQKENI. The CDR3 covers 14 residues. The CDR3: CASSPVQYYNEQFF. CDR3 nucleotides: TGTGCCAGCTCACCGGTACAGTATTACAATGAGCAGTTCTTC.